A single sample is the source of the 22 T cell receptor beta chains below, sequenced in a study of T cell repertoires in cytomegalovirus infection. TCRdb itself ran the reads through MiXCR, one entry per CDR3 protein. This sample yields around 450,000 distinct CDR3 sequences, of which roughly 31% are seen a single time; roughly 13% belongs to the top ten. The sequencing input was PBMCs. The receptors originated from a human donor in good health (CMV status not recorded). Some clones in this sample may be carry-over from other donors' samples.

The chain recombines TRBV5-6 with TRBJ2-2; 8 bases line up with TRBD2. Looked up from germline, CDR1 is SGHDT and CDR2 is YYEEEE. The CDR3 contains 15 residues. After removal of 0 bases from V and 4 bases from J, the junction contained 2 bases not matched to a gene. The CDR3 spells CASSLELAVTGELFF. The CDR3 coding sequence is TGTGCCAGCAGCTTGGAACTAGCGGTCACCGGGGAGCTGTTTTTT.

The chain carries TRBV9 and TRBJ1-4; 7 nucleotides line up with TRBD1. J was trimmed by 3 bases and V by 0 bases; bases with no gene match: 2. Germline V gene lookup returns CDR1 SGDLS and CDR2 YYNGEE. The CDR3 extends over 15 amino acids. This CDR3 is CASSVAGTANEKLFF. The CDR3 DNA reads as TGTGCCAGCAGCGTAGCGGGGACAGCTAATGAAAAACTGTTTTTT.

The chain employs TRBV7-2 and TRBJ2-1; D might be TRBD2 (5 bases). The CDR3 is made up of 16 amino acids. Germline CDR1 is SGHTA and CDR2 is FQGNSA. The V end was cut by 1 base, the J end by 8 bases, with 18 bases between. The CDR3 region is CASSLVFASNGDEQFF. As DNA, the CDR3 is TGTGCCAGCAGCTTAGTCTTCGCTAGCAACGGCGATGAGCAGTTCTTC.

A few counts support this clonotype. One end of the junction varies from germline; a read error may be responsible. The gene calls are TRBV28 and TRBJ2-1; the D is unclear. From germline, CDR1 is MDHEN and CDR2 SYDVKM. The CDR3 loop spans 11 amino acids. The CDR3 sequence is CASSSYYEQFF. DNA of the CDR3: TGTGCCAGCAGTTCCTACTATGAGCAGTTCTTC.

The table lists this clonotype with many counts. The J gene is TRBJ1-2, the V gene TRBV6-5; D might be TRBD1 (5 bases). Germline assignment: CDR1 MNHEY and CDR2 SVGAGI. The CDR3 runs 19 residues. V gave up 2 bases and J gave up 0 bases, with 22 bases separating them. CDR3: CASSYNIFAQGRANYGYTF. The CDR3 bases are TGTGCCAGCAGTTACAACATATTCGCCCAGGGAAGGGCTAACTATGGCTACACCTTC.

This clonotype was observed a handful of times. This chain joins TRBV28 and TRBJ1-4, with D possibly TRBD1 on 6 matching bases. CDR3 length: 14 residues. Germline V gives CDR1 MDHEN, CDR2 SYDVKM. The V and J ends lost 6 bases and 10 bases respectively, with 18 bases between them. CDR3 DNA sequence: TGTGCCAGCAGGCGTACCACACAGGGTGTAAAACTGTTTTTT. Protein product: CASRRTTQGVKLFF. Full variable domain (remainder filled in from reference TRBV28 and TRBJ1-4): DVKVTQSSRYLVKRTGEKVFLECVQDMDHENMFWYRQDPGLGLRLIYFSYDVKMKEKGDIPEGYSVSREKKERFSLILESASTNQTSMYLCASRRTTQGVKLFFGSGTQLSVL.

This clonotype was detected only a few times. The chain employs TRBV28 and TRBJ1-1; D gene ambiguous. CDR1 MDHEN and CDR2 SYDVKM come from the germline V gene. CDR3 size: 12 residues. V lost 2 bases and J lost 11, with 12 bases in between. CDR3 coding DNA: TGTGCCAGCAGTTTAATGGCACGCGGGGCTTTCTTT. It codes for CASSLMARGAFF.

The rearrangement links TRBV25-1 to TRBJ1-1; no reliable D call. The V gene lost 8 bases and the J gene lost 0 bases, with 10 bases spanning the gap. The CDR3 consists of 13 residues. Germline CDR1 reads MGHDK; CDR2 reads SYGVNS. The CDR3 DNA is TGTGCCAGCTTGATGACGGTGAACACTGAAGCTTTCTTT. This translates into CASLMTVNTEAFF.

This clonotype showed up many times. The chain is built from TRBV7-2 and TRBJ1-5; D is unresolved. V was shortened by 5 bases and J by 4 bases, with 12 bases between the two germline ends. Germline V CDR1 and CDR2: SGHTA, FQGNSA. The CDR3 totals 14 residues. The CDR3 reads CASSPHAGNQPQHF. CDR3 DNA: TGTGCCAGCAGCCCCCACGCCGGGAATCAGCCCCAGCATTTT.

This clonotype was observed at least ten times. In DNA form, the CDR3 reads TGTGCCAGCAGGAACATACAGGGTTCGGCGAACACCGGGGAGCTGTTTTTT. The encoded protein is CASRNIQGSANTGELFF. This chain links TRBV7-9 with TRBJ2-2, with D perhaps matching TRBD1 (6 bases). Germline V lookup: CDR1 SEHNR, CDR2 FQNEAQ (reference sequence). The CDR3 loop spans 17 amino acids. Deletions cut 6 bases from V and 0 bases from J, with 17 bases between. Complete variable domain (other parts from reference TRBV7-9 and TRBJ2-2): DTGVSQNPRHKITKRGQNVTFRCDPISEHNRLYWYRQTLGQGPEFLTYFQNEAQLEKSRLLSDRFSAERPKGSFSTLEIQRTEQGDSAMYLCASRNIQGSANTGELFFGEGSRLTVL.

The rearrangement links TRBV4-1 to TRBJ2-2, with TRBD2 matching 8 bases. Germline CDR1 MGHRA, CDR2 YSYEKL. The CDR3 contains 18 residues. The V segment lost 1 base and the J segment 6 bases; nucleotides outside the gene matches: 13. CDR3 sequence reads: CASSQAAPGLAGPGELFF. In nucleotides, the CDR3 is TGCGCCAGCAGCCAAGCCGCTCCCGGACTAGCTGGGCCCGGGGAGCTGTTTTTT.

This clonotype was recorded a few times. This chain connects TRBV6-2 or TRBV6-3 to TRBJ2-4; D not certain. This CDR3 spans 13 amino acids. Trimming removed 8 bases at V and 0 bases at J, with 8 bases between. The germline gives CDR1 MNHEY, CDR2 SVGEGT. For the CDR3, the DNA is TGTGCCAGCGAGGACCTAGCCAAAAACATTCAGTACTTC. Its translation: CASEDLAKNIQYF.

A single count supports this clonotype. As DNA, the CDR3 is TGTGCCAGCAGTGCAAAACAGGGGGCGAGGGAGACCCAGTACTTC. The encoded protein is CASSAKQGARETQYF. V usage is TRBV12-3 or TRBV12-4 and J usage is TRBJ2-5, with 9 bases that match TRBD1. Trimming at V came to 5 bases and at J to 5 bases, leaving 9 bases not matched to a gene. This CDR3 is 15 amino acids long.

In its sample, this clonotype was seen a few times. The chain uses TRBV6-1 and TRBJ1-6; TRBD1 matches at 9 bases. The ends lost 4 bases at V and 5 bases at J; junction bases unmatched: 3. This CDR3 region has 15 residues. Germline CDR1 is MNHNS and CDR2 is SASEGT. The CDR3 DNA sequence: TGTGCCAGCAGTGGGGACAGGGCCAATAATTCACCCCTCCACTTT. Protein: CASSGDRANNSPLHF.

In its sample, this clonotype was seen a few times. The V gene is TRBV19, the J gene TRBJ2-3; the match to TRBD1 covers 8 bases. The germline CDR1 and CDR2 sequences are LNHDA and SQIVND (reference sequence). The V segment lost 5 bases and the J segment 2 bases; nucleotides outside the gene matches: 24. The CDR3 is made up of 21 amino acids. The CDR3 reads CASSWVSPIEGLDRATDTQYF. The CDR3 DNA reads TGTGCCAGTAGTTGGGTATCCCCCATAGAAGGTCTGGACAGGGCCACAGATACGCAGTATTTT.

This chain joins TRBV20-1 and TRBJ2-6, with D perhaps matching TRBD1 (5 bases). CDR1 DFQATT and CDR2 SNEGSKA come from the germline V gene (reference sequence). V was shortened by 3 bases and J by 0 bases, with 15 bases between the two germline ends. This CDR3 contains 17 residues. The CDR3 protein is CSARSQGSSSGANVLTF. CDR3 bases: TGCAGTGCTAGGTCTCAGGGCTCCAGCTCTGGGGCCAACGTCCTGACTTTC.

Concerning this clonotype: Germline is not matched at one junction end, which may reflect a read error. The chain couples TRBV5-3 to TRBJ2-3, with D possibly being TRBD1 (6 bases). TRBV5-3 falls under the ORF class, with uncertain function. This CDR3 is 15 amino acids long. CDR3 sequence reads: CASSLPGEYTDTQYF. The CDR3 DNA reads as TGTGCCAGCAGCTTGCCAGGGGAATACACAGATACGCAGTATTTT.

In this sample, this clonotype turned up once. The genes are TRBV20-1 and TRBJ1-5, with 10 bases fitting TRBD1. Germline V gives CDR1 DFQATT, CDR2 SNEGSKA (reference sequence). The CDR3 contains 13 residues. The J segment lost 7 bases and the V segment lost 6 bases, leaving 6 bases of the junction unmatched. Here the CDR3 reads CSAQDRGPQPQHF. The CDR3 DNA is TGCAGTGCCCAAGACAGGGGGCCGCAGCCCCAGCATTTT.

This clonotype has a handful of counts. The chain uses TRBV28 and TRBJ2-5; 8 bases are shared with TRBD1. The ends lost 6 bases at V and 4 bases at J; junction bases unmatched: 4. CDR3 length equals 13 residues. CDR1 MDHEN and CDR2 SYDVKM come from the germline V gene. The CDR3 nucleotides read TGTGCCAGCAGCCTCAGGGGGCTAGAGACCCAGTACTTC. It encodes CASSLRGLETQYF.

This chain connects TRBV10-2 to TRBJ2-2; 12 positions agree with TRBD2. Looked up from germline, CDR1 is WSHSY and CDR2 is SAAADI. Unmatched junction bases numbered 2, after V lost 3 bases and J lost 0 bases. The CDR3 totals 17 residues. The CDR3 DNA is TGCGCCAGCAGTGACCTAGCGGGGGGGGCGAACACCGGGGAGCTGTTTTTT. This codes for CASSDLAGGANTGELFF.

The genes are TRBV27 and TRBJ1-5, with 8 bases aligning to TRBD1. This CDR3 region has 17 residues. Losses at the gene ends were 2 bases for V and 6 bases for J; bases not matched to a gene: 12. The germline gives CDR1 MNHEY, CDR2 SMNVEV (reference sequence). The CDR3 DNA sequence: TGTGCCAGCAGTTTAACACCCCAGGGGGCGGCGAGTCAGCCCCAGCATTTT. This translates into CASSLTPQGAASQPQHF.

The CDR3 coding sequence is TGTGCCAGCAGCTTACCCTGGCCTGGAACCAGCTTCACTAATGAAAAACTGTTTTTT. Translated: CASSLPWPGTSFTNEKLFF. This chain joins TRBV7-9 and TRBJ1-4, with no clear D. CDR3 size: 19 residues. CDR1 is SEHNR and CDR2 is FQNEAQ in the germline V gene (reference sequence). Trimming took off 2 bases at V and 2 bases at J, with 21 bases between the two ends.